Listed here are 5 T cell receptor beta chains from one sample, sequenced in a study of technical replicates of blood from a handful of donors. Some clones are missing from TCRdb's copy, which holds only in-frame ones; the method was immunoSEQ multiplex PCR. The sample lists tens of thousands of clones, just under 95% seen once, with around 0.44% in the top ten. The specimen sequenced was T cells isolated from PBMCs. Receptors were obtained from a human donor in good health.

The chain recombines TRBV6-6 with TRBJ1-1, with D hard to call. This CDR3 comprises 12 residues. The V end lost 5 bases, the J end lost 6 bases, and 10 bases lay between the germline ends. Per germline, CDR1 MNHNY and CDR2 SVGAGI (reference sequence). The CDR3: CASSTWSSEAFF. CDR3 coding DNA: TGTGCCAGCAGTACGTGGAGCTCTGAAGCTTTCTTT.

V usage is TRBV6-6 and J usage is TRBJ1-2, with 12 bases lining up with TRBD1. Germline CDR1 and CDR2: MNHNY and SVGAGI (reference sequence). The J segment lost 8 bases and the V segment lost 2 bases, leaving 0 bases of the junction unmatched. The CDR3 consists of 13 residues. CDR3: CASSYGTGGGYTF. For the CDR3, the DNA is TGTGCCAGCAGTTACGGGACAGGGGGCGGCTACACCTTC.

The CDR3 DNA follows: TGTGCCAGCAGCTTGCTTTTTAAAACGGTAACCTACGAGCAGTACTTC. Translating gives CASSLLFKTVTYEQYF. The rearrangement uses TRBV5-6 and TRBJ2-7, with D hard to call. The CDR3 runs to 16 residues. The germline gives CDR1 SGHDT, CDR2 YYEEEE. V lost 1 base and J lost 2, with 16 bases in between.

The chain has TRBV7-9 and TRBJ2-6; D not certain. V gave up 6 bases and J gave up 0 bases, with 9 bases separating them. Germline CDR1 is SEHNR and CDR2 is FQNEAQ (reference sequence). CDR3 length: 15 amino acids. CDR3 in DNA: TGTGCCAGCAGGCATGCGATCTCTGGGGCCAACGTCCTGACTTTC. Translating it yields CASRHAISGANVLTF. Using reference TRBV7-9 and TRBJ2-6 for the parts outside the CDR3, the full variable domain is DTGVSQNPRHKITKRGQNVTFRCDPISEHNRLYWYRQTLGQGPEFLTYFQNEAQLEKSRLLSDRFSAERPKGSFSTLEIQRTEQGDSAMYLCASRHAISGANVLTFGAGSRLTVL.

V is TRBV15 and J is TRBJ2-1, with TRBD1 identical over 9 bases. CDR1 and CDR2 (germline): LNHNV, YYDKDF (reference sequence). V was pared by 4 bases and J by 6 bases, with 7 bases of the junction left unmatched. This CDR3 region has 15 residues. DNA for the CDR3: TGTGCCACCAGCAAGGACAGGGGAGTTGGCAATGAGCAGTTCTTC. It specifies CATSKDRGVGNEQFF.